The rows below give T cell receptor beta chains drawn from one sample of a study of OX40 agonist ivuxolimab in advanced cancers. TCRdb's copy holds only in-frame clones and misses some; the assay was immunoSEQ multiplex PCR. The table shows about 55,000 clones, with approximately 91% occurring only once. Specimen: CD4+ or CD8+ T cells sorted from blood, collected in a trial of the OX40 agonist ivuxolimab. These receptors were taken from an adult with an advanced solid tumor such as melanoma, head and neck, liver or kidney cancer. Each CDR3 is given with its conserved first and last residue. D genes are given only for firm matches. Expanded clones get a size class; other rows say once, few or many, or leave the size out.

TRBV5-4	TRBJ1-5	-	TRBD1	CASSSGQSNQPQHF	TGTGCCAGCAGCTCGGGACAGAGCAATCAGCCCCAGCATTTT
TRBV18	TRBJ2-7	-	-	CASSPGGDEQYF	TGTGCCAGCTCACCGGGCGGGGACGAGCAGTACTTC
TRBV11-3	TRBJ2-3	-	TRBD2	CASSQGTSGSGDTQYF	TGTGCCAGCAGCCAAGGGACTAGCGGGAGTGGGGATACGCAGTATTTT
TRBV4-2	TRBJ2-3	-	-	CASSQAGLSSRPGTDTQYF	TGTGCCAGCAGCCAAGCCGGCCTATCCTCTCGGCCCGGCACAGATACGCAGTATTTT
TRBV27	TRBJ2-3	-	-	CASSLSSPDTQYF	TGTGCCAGCAGTTTATCGAGCCCAGATACGCAGTATTTT
TRBV11-2	TRBJ2-3	once	TRBD1	CASSQQGEGVTQYF	TGTGCCAGCAGCCAACAGGGGGAAGGGGTTACGCAGTATTTT
TRBV5-1	TRBJ2-3	-	TRBD1	CASSLVSGGHSTDTQYF	TGCGCCAGCAGCTTGGTCTCAGGGGGACATAGCACAGATACGCAGTATTTT
TRBV7-9	TRBJ2-1	-	-	CASSSQGYNEQFF	TGTGCCAGCAGCTCACAGGGATACAATGAGCAGTTCTTC
TRBV28	TRBJ2-2	medium-sized	-	CASSLFAGELFF	TGTGCCAGCAGTTTATTTGCGGGGGAGCTGTTTTTT
TRBV23-1	TRBJ2-4	once	-	CASLSRETKNIQYF	TGCGCCAGCCTTTCCCGAGAAACCAAAAACATTCAGTACTTC
TRBV6-5	TRBJ1-2	once	TRBD1	CASSPGTGKRYTF	TGTGCCAGCAGTCCCGGGACAGGGAAACGCTACACCTTC
TRBV5-1	TRBJ2-2	-	-	CASSPGSETNTGELLF	TGCGCCAGCAGCCCCGGGAGCGAAACGAACACCGGGGAGCTGCTTTTT
TRBV5-1	TRBJ2-7	-	-	CASSLTHSHEQYF	TGCGCCAGCAGCTTGACCCACAGCCACGAGCAGTACTTC
TRBV5-1	TRBJ2-1	-	-	CASSMDIYNEQFF	TGCGCCAGCAGCATGGACATTTACAATGAGCAGTTCTTC
TRBV30	TRBJ1-4	-	-	CAWSREEKLFF	TGTGCCTGGAGTCGGGAAGAAAAACTGTTTTTT
TRBV18	TRBJ2-6	once	-	CASSLTGVSGANVLTF	TGTGCCAGCTCACTCACGGGGGTTTCTGGGGCCAACGTCCTGACTTTC
TRBV7-2	TRBJ1-5	-	-	CASSWDTGQPQHF	TGTGCCAGCAGCTGGGACACTGGGCAGCCCCAGCATTTT
TRBV5-1	TRBJ1-5	-	-	CASSFLSDRSNQPQHF	TGCGCCAGCAGCTTTTTATCCGACAGGTCCAATCAGCCCCAGCATTTT
TRBV29-1	TRBJ2-1	medium-sized	-	CSVWDNEQFF	TGCAGCGTATGGGACAATGAGCAGTTCTTC
TRBV20-1	TRBJ2-7	-	-	CSAPYTYEQYF	TGCAGTGCTCCCTATACCTACGAGCAGTACTTC
TRBV12-5	TRBJ2-3	-	-	CASGMTATDTQYF	TGTGCTAGTGGGATGACCGCAACAGATACGCAGTATTTT
TRBV11-1	TRBJ2-1	-	-	CASSSLIETYNEQFF	TGTGCCAGCAGCTCCCTAATTGAAACTTACAATGAGCAGTTCTTC
TRBV7-7	TRBJ2-7	-	-	CASSLRGGRYEQYF	TGTGCTAGCAGCTTGAGGGGGGGAAGGTACGAGCAGTACTTC
TRBV2	TRBJ2-4	-	-	CASSESFGGTKNIQYF	TGTGCCAGCAGTGAAAGTTTCGGGGGAACCAAAAACATTCAGTACTTC
TRBV4-1	TRBJ1-4	-	TRBD1	CASSQDRGTGAFGEKLFF	TGCGCCAGCAGCCAAGATAGGGGCACAGGGGCCTTCGGTGAAAAACTGTTTTTT
TRBV6-6	TRBJ1-3	-	-	CASSGQLSGNTIYF	TGTGCCAGCAGTGGACAGTTATCTGGAAACACCATATATTTT
TRBV28	TRBJ2-2	-	TRBD1	CASRGQGTTTGELFF	TGTGCCAGCAGGGGACAGGGTACGACCACCGGGGAGCTGTTTTTT
TRBV10-1	TRBJ1-5	once	-	CASSEGVDQPQHF	TGCGCCAGCAGTGAGGGGGTCGACCAGCCCCAGCATTTT
TRBV15	TRBJ1-4	-	-	CATSRGLVEKLFF	TGTGCCACCAGCAGGGGGCTCGTTGAAAAACTGTTTTTT
TRBV28	TRBJ2-3	-	TRBD2	CASRPFRLAGGPDTQYF	TGTGCCAGCAGACCTTTCCGACTAGCGGGAGGTCCAGATACGCAGTATTTT
TRBV18	TRBJ1-1	-	-	CASSPGSLNTEAFF	TGTGCCAGCTCCCCAGGGAGTCTGAACACTGAAGCTTTCTTT
TRBV6-6	TRBJ1-5	-	TRBD1	CATWDSKYNQPQHF	TGTGCCACCTGGGACAGCAAGTACAATCAGCCCCAGCATTTT
TRBV9	TRBJ1-6	once	TRBD1	CASSVATGAYNSPLHF	TGTGCCAGCAGCGTAGCTACAGGGGCGTATAATTCACCCCTCCACTTT
TRBV5-1	TRBJ2-3	-	TRBD2	CASSFRGLAGSTDTQYF	TGCGCCAGCAGCTTCCGGGGACTAGCGGGAAGCACAGATACGCAGTATTTT
TRBV27	TRBJ2-7	-	TRBD2	CASRERGTYEQYF	TGTGCCAGCAGGGAGCGGGGAACCTACGAGCAGTACTTC
TRBV1	TRBJ2-1	-	-	CTSSQDLRRLATYNEQFF	TGCACCAGCAGCCAAGATCTTCGACGGCTAGCGACCTACAATGAGCAGTTCTTC
TRBV6-1	TRBJ1-1	-	TRBD1	CASNRQGSVHTEAFF	TGTGCCAGCAACCGACAGGGCTCGGTTCACACTGAAGCTTTCTTT
TRBV19	TRBJ2-3	once	TRBD2	CASSSAGTSGLLGDTQYF	TGTGCCAGTAGCTCAGCCGGGACTAGCGGCTTATTGGGAGATACGCAGTATTTT
TRBV11-2	TRBJ1-6	-	-	CASSLSRGHSPLHF	TGTGCCAGCAGCTTAAGTAGGGGACACTCACCCCTCCACTTT
TRBV29-1	TRBJ2-6	-	-	CSVQGNRVSGANVLTF	TGCAGCGTCCAAGGGAACAGAGTCTCTGGGGCCAACGTCCTGACTTTC
TRBV2	TRBJ1-5	-	-	CASSERAGIVRTQHF	TGTGCCAGCAGTGAACGGGCAGGGATAGTAAGGACCCAGCATTTT
TRBV6-6	TRBJ1-2	-	-	CASSRTPTYGYTF	TGTGCCAGCAGTAGGACACCTACGTATGGCTACACCTTC
TRBV28	TRBJ1-2	-	TRBD1	CASKPTGTGIFGYTF	TGTGCCAGTAAACCAACCGGGACAGGGATTTTCGGCTACACCTTC
TRBV5-8	TRBJ2-5	few	TRBD1	CASPRGTGAQGETQYF	TGTGCCAGCCCACGCGGCACAGGGGCGCAGGGGGAGACCCAGTACTTC
TRBV19	TRBJ2-3	-	TRBD2	CASSRGLAGGTQYF	TGTGCCAGTAGTAGGGGCCTAGCGGGTGGAACGCAGTATTTT
TRBV27	TRBJ1-1	-	-	CASSGTYLNTEAFF	TGTGCCAGCTCCGGAACATATTTGAACACTGAAGCTTTCTTT
TRBV4-1	TRBJ1-5	few	-	CASSPLGEGDGQPQHF	TGCGCCAGCAGCCCCCTAGGGGAGGGGGACGGTCAGCCCCAGCATTTT
TRBV29-1	TRBJ2-7	-	-	CSVRQVEQYF	TGCAGCGTTCGACAGGTCGAGCAGTACTTC
TRBV28	TRBJ2-1	-	TRBD2	CASRPQLAGASYNEQLF	TGTGCCAGCCGACCTCAGCTAGCGGGAGCCTCCTACAATGAGCAGCTCTTC
TRBV11-3	TRBJ2-7	few	-	CASSLERGRQYF	TGTGCCAGCAGCTTAGAGAGAGGGCGGCAGTACTTC
TRBV28	TRBJ1-3	-	TRBD1	CASSITGGRGNTIYF	TGTGCCAGCAGCATTACAGGGGGAAGAGGAAACACCATATATTTT
TRBV6-1	TRBJ2-1	-	-	CASSVALGNEQFF	TGTGCCAGCAGTGTAGCATTGGGGAATGAGCAGTTCTTC